These T cell receptor beta chains were read from a single sample in a study of OX40 agonist ivuxolimab in advanced cancers. Sequencing was performed with immunoSEQ multiplex PCR; in TCRdb, only in-frame clones are kept and a portion is missing. This sample has tens of thousands of clones; around nine tenths occur once, and the top ten carry roughly 30%. The sequencing here drew on CD4+ or CD8+ T cells sorted from blood, taken in a trial of the OX40 agonist ivuxolimab. The receptors shown here come from an adult with an advanced solid tumor such as melanoma, head and neck, liver or kidney cancer. Both conserved end residues are part of each CDR3. The D gene is left open where the match is weak. Size is stated for part of the rows, as once, few or many counts, or as a class when the clone is expanded.

V gene,clone size,D gene,J gene,CDR3 DNA,CDR3 protein
TRBV6-1,.,.,TRBJ1-2,TGTGCCAGCAGTGAAATGGGGGCGCATGGCTACACCTTC,CASSEMGAHGYTF
TRBV9,.,TRBD1,TRBJ1-1,TGTGCCAGCAGCGTAGGCTGGACAGGGGGACCTGAGGCTTTCTTT,CASSVGWTGGPEAFF
TRBV19,.,.,TRBJ1-2,TGTGCCAGTATTACAGGGTCTGGAGGCTACACCTTC,CASITGSGGYTF
TRBV30,.,TRBD1,TRBJ2-7,TGTGCCTCGATCTACAGGGGCGAGCAGTACTTC,CASIYRGEQYF
TRBV7-2,.,TRBD2,TRBJ2-5,TGTGCCAGCCACCTAGCGGGGTACCAAGAGACCCAGTACTTC,CASHLAGYQETQYF
TRBV28,.,TRBD2,TRBJ2-1,TGTGCCAGCAGTTTATTGGTAGCGGGAGGGTTGAGTGAGCAGTTCTTC,CASSLLVAGGLSEQFF
TRBV27,once,.,TRBJ1-1,TGTGCCAGCAGTGAGGGGACGACTTGGAACACTGAAGCTTTCTTT,CASSEGTTWNTEAFF
TRBV13,.,.,TRBJ2-7,TGTGCCAGCAGCTGGTTAGGAGGAGAGCGGTACTACGAGCAGTACTTC,CASSWLGGERYYEQYF
TRBV5-1,.,TRBD1,TRBJ2-7,TGCGCCAGCAGCTGGGGGACAGACTACGAGCAGTACTTC,CASSWGTDYEQYF
TRBV13,few,TRBD2,TRBJ2-7,TGTGCCAGCAGTTCTAGCGGGAGCGGTCCCTACGAGCAGTACTTC,CASSSSGSGPYEQYF
TRBV5-3,.,TRBD2,TRBJ2-7,TGTGCCAGAAGCTTGATCCGGCTAGCGGGAGAGGGAATAAACTACGAGCAGTACTTC,CARSLIRLAGEGINYEQYF
TRBV7-8,.,TRBD2,TRBJ2-5,TGTGCCAGCGGACCTCAAGAGCGGGGGATCGGAGAGACCCAGTACTTC,CASGPQERGIGETQYF